This T cell receptor (beta chain) was recorded in a study of blood T cell repertoires in COVID-19. CDR3 size: 15 residues. Germline lookup yields CDR1 MDHEN and CDR2 SYDVKM. Trimming removed 6 bases at V and 6 bases at J, with 20 bases between. The assay was immunoSEQ multiplex PCR, and TCRdb's table has in-frame clones only and misses some. The data show 71,000 or so clones, 85% to 90% seen once. The chain combines TRBV28 with TRBJ1-1, with a tentative D call TRBD1 (6 bases). The TCR originated in a man older than 75 in a cohort sampled during active COVID-19. The sequencing sample was made of peripheral blood. As DNA, the CDR3 is TGTGCCAGCAGCTCTCACGGGACAAAAGCCGCTGAAGCTTTCTTT. It translates to CASSSHGTKAAEAFF.